This T cell receptor (beta chain) was recorded in a study of blood T cell repertoires in COVID-19. Some clones are missing from TCRdb's copy, which holds only in-frame ones; the method was immunoSEQ multiplex PCR. Counted here are 250,000 or so clones, about 79% occurring once; the ten biggest clones make up 2% to 2.5%. The sequence came from a man between 35 and 55 years old who had recovered from COVID-19. The sample was peripheral blood.

In DNA form, the CDR3 reads TGTGCCAGCAGTGAAGCTGGCCCGAACACTGAAGCTTTCTTT. Its translation: CASSEAGPNTEAFF. This sequence joins TRBV6-1 and TRBJ1-1; D unresolved. Trimming took 0 bases from V and 1 from J, leaving 6 bases between them. Per germline, CDR1 MNHNS and CDR2 SASEGT. The CDR3 contains 14 residues.